The source of this T cell receptor beta chain is a study of shared clonotypes between healthy human individuals. Researchers ran the assay at a deep level. Sequencing used immunoSEQ multiplex PCR; TCRdb keeps in-frame clones, though not all of them. The sample holds millions of clones, roughly 96% seen once. The length of the CDR3 is 14 residues. Germline V gene sequence: CDR1 MDHEN, CDR2 SYDVKM. Trimming cost V 6 bases and J 4 bases; bases outside gene matches: 5. Donors were Caucasian adults residing in Nashville, Tennessee, USA. CD45RA+ naive and CD45RA-negative memory subsets were separated from CD4+ cells. Remarks on this clone: As yet, its antigen is unknown.

Study-level results: Estimated richness was generally greater in naive than memory subsets.

The receptor was derived from a man between 18 and 29 years old in good health. The sequenced sample consisted of naive CD4+ T cells sorted from blood. As to subset: CD45RA+ positively selected. This rearrangement joins TRBV28 to TRBJ1-5; 8 nucleotides agree with TRBD1. The CDR3 reads CASRRTGPNQPQHF. The CDR3, as DNA: TGTGCCAGCAGGCGGACAGGGCCTAATCAGCCCCAGCATTTT. Full variable domain (missing parts from reference TRBV28 and TRBJ1-5): DVKVTQSSRYLVKRTGEKVFLECVQDMDHENMFWYRQDPGLGLRLIYFSYDVKMKEKGDIPEGYSVSREKKERFSLILESASTNQTSMYLCASRRTGPNQPQHFGDGTRLSIL.